The entry that follows covers one T cell receptor (beta chain) sequence. This record comes from a study of shared T cell receptors in the human thymus. Germline V gene data show CDR1 as ENHRY and CDR2 as SYGVKD. The CDR3 has 14 amino acids. V was clipped by 0 bases and J by 4 bases; unmatched bases: 3. Only in-frame clones appear in the TCRdb table, and some are missing; sequencing was by immunoSEQ multiplex PCR. The repertoire consists of around 730,000 clones, with 70% to 90% occurring once and the leading ten covering around 0.01%. The sample also formed part of further work on human thymus T cells. That paper notes: In unrelated individuals, thymic repertoires overlapped highly, according to related research.

The sequence came from a girl in the first two years of life with a congenital heart defect. The sequenced sample consisted of thymocytes. J is TRBJ2-7 and V is TRBV10-3; the match to TRBD2 covers 7 bases. The CDR3 DNA reads TGTGCCATCAGTGAGTCGGCTAGCGGATACGAGCAGTACTTC. Amino acid sequence: CAISESASGYEQYF.